The 15 T cell receptor beta chains below all came from one sample that was sequenced in a study of cytomegalovirus exposure and HLA in healthy donors (dated 2017 in TCRdb). Libraries were prepared through the immunoSEQ multiplex PCR assay. TCRdb carries this immuneACCESS record with in-frame sequences only. Its versions omit some clonotypes, under half of them owing to an unresolved V gene in the studies checked, with the rest unexplained. The sample table lists about 190,000 clones, more than 65% of them with a count of one. The top ten clonotypes cover about 2.8% of the sample. The sequencing input was PBMCs. The source of these receptors is a woman younger than 30 in good health and CMV-seropositive.

This clone has only a few counts. V gene TRBV9 combines with J gene TRBJ2-1; TRBD2 matches 7 bases. The CDR3 is 15 amino acids. Germline trimming cut 4 bases from V and 7 bases from J; bases unmatched to any gene: 11. CDR1 and CDR2 from the germline V gene are SGDLS and YYNGEE. The CDR3 loop reads CASSQPGSSGNEQFF. DNA of the CDR3: TGTGCCAGCAGCCAACCCGGAAGTAGCGGGAATGAGCAGTTCTTC.

This clone appeared once. The gene calls are TRBV25-1 and TRBJ1-5; tentatively, D is TRBD1 (6 bases). The germline V and J ends were trimmed by 2 bases and 7 bases, with 9 bases remaining between them. The germline V gene encodes CDR1 MGHDK and CDR2 SYGVNS. CDR3 length: 13 amino acids. CDR3 bases: TGTGCCAGCAGTGAAACAGGGAAACAGCCCCAGCATTTT. Translated, it gives CASSETGKQPQHF. The variable domain in full, with the rest retrieved from reference TRBV25-1 and TRBJ1-5, is EADIYQTPRYLVIGTGKKITLECSQTMGHDKMYWYQQDPGMELHLIHYSYGVNSTEKGDLSSESTVSRIRTEHFPLTLESARPSHTSQYLCASSETGKQPQHFGDGTRLSIL.

This clone appeared once. The V call is TRBV1, the J call TRBJ1-3; TRBD1 is taken as the D call from the table, unchecked against the DNA. TRBV1 counts as a pseudogene. This CDR3 spans 13 amino acids. The CDR3 protein is CTSSPKGVNTIYF. The CDR3 nucleotides are TGCACCAGCAGCCCTAAGGGGGTAAACACCATATATTTT.

The chain combines TRBV7-9 with TRBJ1-2, with D hard to call. Looked up from germline, CDR1 is SEHNR and CDR2 is FQNEAQ (reference sequence). This CDR3 comprises 16 residues. Trimming removed 1 base at V and 7 bases at J, with 19 bases between. The CDR3: CASSLGVEGSEAGYTF. The CDR3 nucleotides read TGTGCCAGCAGCTTAGGGGTTGAAGGGTCGGAGGCTGGCTACACCTTC.

The DNA for the CDR3 is TGTGCCAGCAGGGAAACCGGGACAGGGGGCCTTGTGCCCCTCCACTTT. It is translated as CASRETGTGGLVPLHF. The chain is built from TRBV6-1 and TRBJ1-6; 12 nucleotides agree with TRBD1. The J segment lost 13 bases and the V segment lost 6 bases, leaving 13 bases of the junction unmatched. Per the germline V gene, CDR1 is MNHNS and CDR2 is SASEGT. The CDR3 contains 16 residues.

In its sample, this clone was seen a few times. This rearrangement joins TRBV25-1 to TRBJ2-7; D may be TRBD1 (5 bases). The V end lost 5 bases, the J end lost 3 bases, and 8 bases lay between the germline ends. The length of the CDR3 is 12 residues. Germline assignment: CDR1 MGHDK and CDR2 SYGVNS. The CDR3 DNA is TGTGCCAGCAGTTGGGGCGACTACGAGCAGTACTTC. Translation: CASSWGDYEQYF.

This clone was counted once. The genes are TRBV4-1 and TRBJ1-3, with D uncertain. CDR1 and CDR2 (germline): MGHRA, YSYEKL. Trimming left V 0 bases short and J 4 bases short, with 13 bases between. The length of the CDR3 is 16 residues. CDR3 protein: CASSQERGGSGNTIYF. The DNA of the CDR3 is TGCGCCAGCAGCCAAGAGCGAGGCGGCTCGGGAAACACCATATATTTT.

The chain recombines TRBV7-3 with TRBJ2-2; the D gene is possibly TRBD2 (5 bases). The CDR3 loop spans 16 amino acids. V was pared by 5 bases and J by 5 bases, with 18 bases between. Germline V gene sequence: CDR1 SGHTA, CDR2 FQGTGA. Here the CDR3 DNA reads TGTGCCAGCAGCGTACGGGGTCACGGCTATACCGGGGAGCTGTTTTTT. Its translation: CASSVRGHGYTGELFF.

The V call is TRBV18, the J call TRBJ2-7; D perhaps matches TRBD1 (5 bases). In germline, CDR1 is KGHSH, CDR2 LQKENI. The CDR3 consists of 17 residues. V lost 3 bases to trimming and J lost 1 base, with 19 bases between them. The CDR3 here is CASSPTKETDLSYEQYF. Here the CDR3 DNA reads TGTGCCAGCTCACCCACCAAAGAGACAGACCTTTCCTACGAGCAGTACTTC.

For this clone: Other DNA sequences in this sample translate to the same CDR3. The chain links TRBV11-2 to TRBJ1-2, with TRBD1 as a possible D gene (6 bases). This CDR3 is 13 amino acids long. Germline loops: CDR1 SGHAT, CDR2 FQNNGV. Trimming removed 4 bases from V and 2 bases from J, with 8 bases in between. CDR3 DNA: TGTGCCAGCAGCTCCCAGGGGAACTATGGCTACACCTTC. Its protein is CASSSQGNYGYTF. Based on the CDR3 plus reference TRBV11-2 and TRBJ1-2, the full variable domain is EAGVAQSPRYKIIEKRQSVAFWCNPISGHATLYWYQQILGQGPKLLIQFQNNGVVDDSQLPKDRFSAERLKGVDSTLKIQPAKLEDSAVYLCASSSQGNYGYTFGSGTRLTVV.

V and J are TRBV29-1 and TRBJ2-7, with D possibly TRBD1 on 5 matching bases. This CDR3 is built from 12 residues. Germline V gives CDR1 SQVTM, CDR2 ANQGSEA. Deletions cut 5 bases from V and 2 bases from J, with 10 bases between. Here the CDR3 reads CSVRAGTYEQYF. The CDR3 DNA reads as TGCAGCGTTCGTGCAGGGACCTACGAGCAGTACTTC.

This clone was seen more than once but under ten times. This sequence joins TRBV4-3 and TRBJ2-6; D remains unclear. The V gene lost 1 base and the J gene lost 1 base, with 5 bases spanning the gap. This CDR3 has 15 amino acids. The germline gives CDR1 LGHNA, CDR2 YSLEER. In DNA, the CDR3 is TGCGCCAGCAGCCAAGGTGCGTCTGGGGCCAACGTCCTGACTTTC. It yields the protein CASSQGASGANVLTF.

The rearrangement uses TRBV5-1 and TRBJ2-1; no reliable D call. V lost 4 bases and J lost 0, with 11 bases in between. The germline V gene has CDR1 SGHRS and CDR2 YFSETQ. The CDR3 contains 15 residues. As DNA, the CDR3 is TGCGCCAGCAGCCACCCGGAGAGCTCCTACAATGAGCAGTTCTTC. Amino acids: CASSHPESSYNEQFF.

This clone was counted a single time. This chain connects TRBV27 to TRBJ1-5, with D possibly TRBD1 on 5 matching bases. Deletions cut 2 bases from V and 0 bases from J, with 17 bases between. The germline V gene encodes CDR1 MNHEY and CDR2 SMNVEV (reference sequence). The length of the CDR3 is 18 residues. CDR3 in amino acids: CASSLPAGGEYSNQPQHF. CDR3 nucleotides: TGTGCCAGCAGTTTACCTGCGGGGGGGGAGTATAGCAATCAGCCCCAGCATTTT.

V gene TRBV4-1 combines with J gene TRBJ1-1; D uncertain. The V gene's germline CDR1 is MGHRA and CDR2 YSYEKL. The V and J ends lost 4 bases and 5 bases respectively, with 17 bases between them. CDR3 size: 15 residues. CDR3 residues: CASSLTKQVITEAFF. The CDR3 nucleotides read TGCGCCAGCAGCCTAACTAAGCAAGTGATAACTGAAGCTTTCTTT.